The entry below describes one T cell receptor beta chain. The sample comes from a study of shared clonotypes between healthy human individuals. The germline CDR1 and CDR2 sequences are MDHEN and SYDVKM. The J segment lost 4 bases and the V segment lost 7 bases, leaving 12 bases of the junction unmatched. This CDR3 region has 16 residues. When replicate PCRs were run on sorted subsets, they used approximately 0.2 ug DNA, about 30,000 T cell genomes. Profiling relied on immunoSEQ multiplex PCR, and the TCRdb table lists in-frame clones only, not all of them. The sample has more than 2 million clones, 85% to 95% seen once; the top ten hold 0.1% to 0.15%.

The sequence was collected from a man aged 18 to 29 in good health. Sequencing was carried out using naive CD4+ T cells sorted from blood. Subset specified: CD45RA+ positively selected. The chain combines TRBV28 with TRBJ1-5; 8 bases line up with TRBD1. CDR3 DNA: TGTGCCAGCAATATGTTCCAGGGGGCGCGGAATCAGCCCCAGCATTTT. It specifies CASNMFQGARNQPQHF.